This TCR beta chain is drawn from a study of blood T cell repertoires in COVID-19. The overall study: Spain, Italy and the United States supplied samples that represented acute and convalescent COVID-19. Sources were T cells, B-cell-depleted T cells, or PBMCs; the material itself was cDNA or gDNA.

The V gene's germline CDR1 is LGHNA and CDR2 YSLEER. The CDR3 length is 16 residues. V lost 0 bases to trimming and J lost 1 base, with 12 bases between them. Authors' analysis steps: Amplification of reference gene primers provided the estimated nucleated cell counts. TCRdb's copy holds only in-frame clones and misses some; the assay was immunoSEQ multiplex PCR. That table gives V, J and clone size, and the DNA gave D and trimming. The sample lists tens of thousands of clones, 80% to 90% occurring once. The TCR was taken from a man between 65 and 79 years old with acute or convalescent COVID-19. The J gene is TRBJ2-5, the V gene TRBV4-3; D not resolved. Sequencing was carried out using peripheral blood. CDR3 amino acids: CASSQDGNSLQETQYF. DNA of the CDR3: TGCGCCAGCAGCCAAGATGGTAACAGCCTCCAAGAGACCCAGTACTTC.